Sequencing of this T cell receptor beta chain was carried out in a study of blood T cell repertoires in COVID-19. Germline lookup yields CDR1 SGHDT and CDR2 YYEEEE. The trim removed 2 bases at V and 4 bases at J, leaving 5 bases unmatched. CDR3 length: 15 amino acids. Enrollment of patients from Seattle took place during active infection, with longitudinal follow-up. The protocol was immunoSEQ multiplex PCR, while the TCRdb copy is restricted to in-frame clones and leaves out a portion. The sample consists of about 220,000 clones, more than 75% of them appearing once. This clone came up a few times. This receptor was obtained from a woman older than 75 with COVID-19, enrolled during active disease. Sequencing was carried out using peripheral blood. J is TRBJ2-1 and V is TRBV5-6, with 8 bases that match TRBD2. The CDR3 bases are TGTGCCAGCAGCTTTCCCGGGGGGGTATACAATGAGCAGTTCTTC. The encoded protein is CASSFPGGVYNEQFF.